This TCR beta chain was identified in a study of cytomegalovirus exposure and HLA in healthy donors. In the study overall: In terms of ancestry, the Caucasian-associated cluster contained roughly 80% of the roughly 400 genotyped donors.

The primer mix had 60 Vbeta and 13 Jbeta primers. Authors' methods: An analysis performed later counted about 80 million unique TCR beta chains (roughly 11 million of them shared). Assay used: immunoSEQ multiplex PCR; TCRdb lists only in-frame clones, some missing. D and trimming come from the DNA, and the V and J calls and clone size come from that table. The sample yields about 82,000 clones, approximately 80% seen once. Study-level points and caveats: In an earlier analysis, most TCR beta V segments were productive about 87% or about 30% of the time. Sequencing likely produced, as an artifact, a cluster of highly shared sequence variants.

To note about this clone: As yet, its antigen is unknown.

The germline V gene has CDR1 SGHVS and CDR2 FNYEAQ. Losses at the gene ends were 5 bases for V and 2 bases for J; bases not matched to a gene: 5. The CDR3 consists of 15 residues. Sample: PBMCs. This chain uses TRBV7-6 with TRBJ2-1, with TRBD1 matching 8 bases. The sequence was obtained from a human donor in good health. The CDR3 bases are TGTGCCAGCAGCATAGGGACAGGTCCCTACAATGAGCAGTTCTTC. Amino acids: CASSIGTGPYNEQFF.